The rows below give T cell receptor beta chains drawn from one sample of a study of T cells in Graves' hyperthyroidism and ophthalmopathy. TCRdb passed the multiplex PCR reads through MiXCR, listing each CDR3 protein once. This table has about 410,000 distinct CDR3 sequences, around 15% appearing once. The material sequenced was blood. These receptors came from a man younger than 35 with Graves' ophthalmopathy. The CDR3 runs from the conserved cysteine through the conserved F or W. The order of the fields is J gene, clone size, CDR3 length, V gene, D gene, CDR3 DNA, CDR3 protein. A D gene is named only where the DNA matches it firmly. Where a row states a size, it is once, few, many or the class of an expanded clone; other rows omit it.

j_gene: TRBJ2-2; abundance: many; len: 14; v_gene: TRBV3-1; d_gene: -; CDR3nt: TGTGCCAGCACGACGGGGGCGAACACCGGGGAGCTGTTTTTT; CDR3aa: CASTTGANTGELFF
j_gene: TRBJ2-4; abundance: -; len: 13; v_gene: TRBV6-5; d_gene: -; CDR3nt: TGTGCCAGCAGTTACTCGGCCAAAAACATTCAGTACTTC; CDR3aa: CASSYSAKNIQYF
j_gene: TRBJ2-2; abundance: many; len: 12; v_gene: TRBV11-2; d_gene: -; CDR3nt: TGTGCCAGCAGCTTAGGCTCCTGGGAGCTGTTTTTT; CDR3aa: CASSLGSWELFF
j_gene: TRBJ2-3; abundance: few; len: 18; v_gene: TRBV5-1; d_gene: TRBD2; CDR3nt: TGCGCCAGCAGCTTGTATTCCGGGGGAGGGGCCGGCACAGATACGCAGTATTTT; CDR3aa: CASSLYSGGGAGTDTQYF
j_gene: TRBJ2-3; abundance: -; len: 16; v_gene: TRBV9; d_gene: -; CDR3nt: TGTGCCAGCAGCACCCACCGGGGGCTCTCCACAGATACGCAGTATTTT; CDR3aa: CASSTHRGLSTDTQYF
j_gene: TRBJ1-2; abundance: many; len: 14; v_gene: TRBV2; d_gene: -; CDR3nt: TGTGCCAGCACTCGGGACAAATCCAACTATGGCTACACCTTC; CDR3aa: CASTRDKSNYGYTF
j_gene: TRBJ2-7; abundance: many; len: 13; v_gene: TRBV2; d_gene: -; CDR3nt: TGTGCCAGCAGTGTGGTTAGCGGATACGAGCAGTACTTC; CDR3aa: CASSVVSGYEQYF
j_gene: TRBJ2-5; abundance: many; len: 15; v_gene: TRBV20-1; d_gene: TRBD2; CDR3nt: TGCAGTGCTAGAGACGGACTAGGCGGGCGGGAGACCCAGTACTTC; CDR3aa: CSARDGLGGRETQYF
j_gene: TRBJ2-5; abundance: many; len: 15; v_gene: TRBV5-1; d_gene: TRBD2; CDR3nt: TGCGCCAGCAGCTCGGCGGGGACTAGCGATGAGACCCAGTACTTC; CDR3aa: CASSSAGTSDETQYF
j_gene: TRBJ2-7; abundance: few; len: 14; v_gene: TRBV7-3; d_gene: -; CDR3nt: TGTGCCAGCAGCTTACTCCAGGGACCCCACGAGCAGTACTTC; CDR3aa: CASSLLQGPHEQYF
j_gene: TRBJ1-6; abundance: many; len: 12; v_gene: TRBV3-1; d_gene: -; CDR3nt: TGTGCCAGCAGCCAAGTGCCTTCACCCCTCCACTTT; CDR3aa: CASSQVPSPLHF
j_gene: TRBJ1-1; abundance: once; len: 13; v_gene: TRBV5-1; d_gene: -; CDR3nt: TGCGCCAGCTCCCCCGCAGGGGAGACTGAAGCTTTCTTT; CDR3aa: CASSPAGETEAFF
j_gene: TRBJ1-2; abundance: many; len: 14; v_gene: TRBV2; d_gene: -; CDR3nt: TGTGCCCCGTTGGGCAGGGGAATAAACTATGGCTACACCTTC; CDR3aa: CAPLGRGINYGYTF
j_gene: TRBJ2-1; abundance: many; len: 13; v_gene: TRBV5-1; d_gene: -; CDR3nt: TGCGCCAGCAGCTTTGCGGCAGCCAATGAGCAGTTCTTC; CDR3aa: CASSFAAANEQFF